The following is a T cell receptor (beta chain) sequence with its context. Its cognate antigen is unknown. This record comes from a study of regulatory T cells. Study-level points and caveats: Hydrophobic residues at CDR3 positions 6 and 7 were enriched in conventional CD4+ T cells of CD3G-deficient patients.

The primer mix had 52 TRBV and 13 TRBJ primers. The data were produced by immunoSEQ multiplex PCR, yet TCRdb's version contains in-frame clones alone and is incomplete. The sample holds 30,000 to 40,000 clones; about 93% are singletons and the top ten take about 1%. The ends were cut back, 2 bases at V and 5 bases at J, with 15 bases in the middle. There are 15 residues in the CDR3. Germline V gene lookup returns CDR1 MDHEN and CDR2 SYDVKM. Autoimmunity was present in every CD3G-deficient patient, worse in two. Patients aged 2 to 39 years had fewer naive T cells. The receptor was derived from a child younger than 10 with CD3G deficiency. The sequenced material came from conventional CD4+ T cells sorted from blood. The J gene is TRBJ1-1, the V gene TRBV28; TRBD1 might be the D (6 bases). This CDR3 reads CASSLTGGAGTEAFF. The CDR3 DNA reads TGTGCCAGCAGTTTAACGGGGGGCGCGGGGACTGAAGCTTTCTTT.